These 26 T cell receptor beta chains were sequenced from one sample in a study of T cells after yellow fever vaccination. Each CDR3 protein is one row after TCRdb ran MiXCR on the 5' RACE reads. The data contain 200,000 to 300,000 distinct CDR3 sequences, 13% of them singletons. This specimen consisted of CD4+ T cells sorted from PBMCs, obtained 45 days after the yellow fever booster vaccination. All receptors come from a man aged 30 to 45 who received the YFV17D yellow fever vaccine.

The J gene is TRBJ1-2, the V gene TRBV15; 8 nucleotides line up with TRBD1. The germline gives CDR1 LNHNV, CDR2 YYDKDF (reference sequence). The CDR3 length is 14 residues. V gave up 6 bases and J gave up 3 bases; unmatched junction bases: 6. The CDR3 reads CATRRTGFDYGYTF. In DNA form, the CDR3 reads TGTGCCACCAGAAGGACAGGGTTCGACTATGGCTACACCTTC.

The chain uses TRBV6-1 and TRBJ2-2; D ambiguous. This CDR3 is 14 amino acids long. In germline, CDR1 is MNHNS, CDR2 SASEGT. V lost 8 bases and J lost 4, with 14 bases in between. DNA of the CDR3: TGTGCCAGCCTCCGGTGGGGTGGCACCGGGGAGCTGTTTTTT. It codes for CASLRWGGTGELFF.

This clonotype was counted only a few times. The rearrangement uses TRBV20-1 and TRBJ2-3; 13 bases agree with TRBD2. CDR1 is DFQATT and CDR2 is SNEGSKA in the germline V gene (reference sequence). The J segment lost 2 bases and the V segment lost 3 bases, leaving 11 bases of the junction unmatched. CDR3 length equals 18 residues. CDR3 amino acids: CSARHTAGLAGATDTQYF. The CDR3 DNA reads as TGCAGTGCTAGGCATACAGCAGGACTAGCGGGAGCCACAGATACGCAGTATTTT.

This clonotype was recorded at least ten times. This sequence joins TRBV24-1 and TRBJ1-5; a possible D gene is TRBD1 (5 bases). In germline, CDR1 is KGHDR, CDR2 SFDVKD. CDR3 length: 16 amino acids. Trimming took 5 bases from V and 0 from J, leaving 13 bases between them. CDR3 region: CATSGSGGGSNQPQHF. The DNA for the CDR3 is TGTGCCACCAGTGGGTCCGGGGGAGGTAGCAATCAGCCCCAGCATTTT.

The chain uses TRBV20-1 and TRBJ2-2, with D perhaps matching TRBD2 (6 bases). The ends were cut back, 1 base at V and 7 bases at J, with 7 bases in the middle. Germline assignment: CDR1 DFQATT and CDR2 SNEGSKA (reference sequence). This CDR3 spans 12 amino acids. CDR3 sequence reads: CSARGAGGELFF. CDR3 nucleotide sequence: TGCAGTGCTAGAGGAGCGGGCGGGGAGCTGTTTTTT.

This clonotype came up a few times. J is TRBJ1-2 and V is TRBV28; maybe TRBD1 (5 bases). The ends were cut back, 5 bases at V and 4 bases at J, with 8 bases in the middle. The CDR3 length is 12 residues. Germline V gene sequence: CDR1 MDHEN, CDR2 SYDVKM. The CDR3 DNA follows: TGTGCCAGCAGTCCAGGGAGCTATGGCTACACCTTC. Protein sequence: CASSPGSYGYTF.

The sample holds a few counts of this clonotype. This chain links TRBV20-1 with TRBJ2-1; the D is unclear. The germline CDR1 and CDR2 sequences are DFQATT and SNEGSKA (reference sequence). This CDR3 comprises 11 residues. V was trimmed by 3 bases and J by 5 bases, leaving 5 bases between them. Here the CDR3 DNA reads TGCAGTGCTAGCATTGACAATGAGCAGTTCTTC. Its translation: CSASIDNEQFF.

Only a few counts were recorded for this clonotype. This chain links TRBV6-1 with TRBJ2-2, with D tentatively TRBD1 or TRBD2 (5 bases each). The CDR3 runs to 15 residues. Trimming removed 5 bases at V and 1 base at J, with 11 bases between. Per germline, CDR1 MNHNS and CDR2 SASEGT. CDR3 nucleotides: TGTGCCAGCAGTCGGGGCTGGCAGAACACCGGGGAGCTGTTTTTT. Translation: CASSRGWQNTGELFF.

The genes are TRBV20-1 and TRBJ2-2; 14 bases are shared with TRBD2. The CDR3 extends over 17 amino acids. Looked up from germline, CDR1 is DFQATT and CDR2 is SNEGSKA (reference sequence). The trim removed 2 bases at V and 6 bases at J, leaving 8 bases unmatched. This CDR3 is CSARKPGTSGSAGELFF. The DNA of the CDR3 is TGCAGTGCTAGAAAGCCCGGGACTAGCGGGAGTGCCGGGGAGCTGTTTTTT.

In regard to this clonotype: The CDR3 does not close with the conserved phenylalanine or tryptophan, likely indicating a read error. This chain uses TRBV4-3 with TRBJ2-7; TRBD2 matches 8 bases. The V and J ends lost 3 bases and 4 bases, in that order; junction bases with no gene match: 8. The CDR3 is 15 amino acids. Germline V CDR1 and CDR2: LGHNA, YSLEER. Here the CDR3 DNA reads TGCGCCAGCAGCCAGAGACCAACGGGGGGGTACGAGCAGTACTTA. It specifies CASSQRPTGGYEQYL.

This chain connects TRBV14 to TRBJ2-5; 9 nucleotides match TRBD1. CDR1 is SGHDN and CDR2 is FVKESK in the germline V gene. V lost 3 bases to trimming and J lost 2 bases; unmatched junction nucleotides: 10. The CDR3 spans 17 residues. CDR3 DNA sequence: TGTGCCAGCAGCCATACAGGGGGCCCAGCCCGGCAAGAGACCCAGTACTTC. It encodes CASSHTGGPARQETQYF. Filled out from reference TRBV14 and TRBJ2-5, the complete variable domain reads EAGVTQFPSHSVIEKGQTVTLRCDPISGHDNLYWYRRVMGKEIKFLLHFVKESKQDESGMPNNRFLAERTGGTYSTLKVQPAELEDSGVYFCASSHTGGPARQETQYFGPGTRLLVL.

This sequence joins TRBV12-3 or TRBV12-4 and TRBJ2-1; 7 bases fit TRBD2. The ends lost 2 bases at V and 10 bases at J; junction bases unmatched: 11. The CDR3 is 15 amino acids. CDR3 sequence (DNA): TGTGCCAGCAGTTTAAGTGGGAGGGAGTCGGAAGAGCAGTTCTTC. It encodes CASSLSGRESEEQFF.

The J gene is TRBJ2-7, the V gene TRBV14, with D possibly TRBD2 on 7 matching bases. CDR1 and CDR2 (germline): SGHDN, FVKESK. This CDR3 has 15 amino acids. The germline V and J ends were trimmed by 1 base and 2 bases, with 12 bases remaining between them. CDR3 residues: CASSQGGGAAYEQYF. The CDR3 DNA reads TGTGCCAGCAGCCAAGGTGGGGGGGCAGCCTACGAGCAGTACTTC.

This clonotype was seen only a few times. DNA of the CDR3: TGTGCCACCAGTGACCCGGAGAGCTCCTACAATGAGCAGTTCTTC. It codes for CATSDPESSYNEQFF. V is TRBV24-1 and J is TRBJ2-1, with D hard to call. Germline lookup yields CDR1 KGHDR and CDR2 SFDVKD. CDR3 length equals 15 residues. Trimming stripped 4 bases from V and 0 bases from J, with 9 bases between.

This chain uses TRBV20-1 with TRBJ2-1, with 16 bases matching TRBD2. Unmatched junction bases numbered 8, after V lost 6 bases and J lost 9 bases. The length of the CDR3 is 15 residues. CDR1 is DFQATT, CDR2 SNEGSKA, per germline (reference sequence). CDR3 sequence (DNA): TGCAGTGCACCGGGACTAGCGGGAGGGGATGGTGAGCAGTTCTTC. Translating gives CSAPGLAGGDGEQFF.

The rearrangement uses TRBV15 and TRBJ2-7; 9 nucleotides line up with TRBD1. CDR1 and CDR2 (germline): LNHNV, YYDKDF (reference sequence). V dropped 5 bases and J dropped 6; count of bases not matched to a gene: 8. The CDR3 covers 14 residues. The CDR3 sequence is CATSRGQGRGEQYF. DNA for the CDR3: TGTGCCACCAGCCGGGGACAGGGAAGAGGCGAGCAGTACTTC.

The chain links TRBV2 to TRBJ1-1; 9 nucleotides align to TRBD1. V shed 6 bases, J shed 2 bases, and the junction held 10 bases outside the gene matches. Per germline, CDR1 SNHLY and CDR2 FYNNEI. This CDR3 is built from 16 residues. The CDR3 is CASRKVGQGSNTEAFF. In nucleotides, the CDR3 is TGTGCCAGCAGAAAGGTTGGACAGGGGTCTAACACTGAAGCTTTCTTT.

V gene TRBV24-1 combines with J gene TRBJ2-6; no clear D. The CDR3 has 17 amino acids. V shed 1 base and J shed 0 bases, with 9 bases lying between them. Germline V gives CDR1 KGHDR, CDR2 SFDVKD. The CDR3: CATSDLPHFSGANVLTF. The CDR3 DNA reads as TGTGCCACCAGTGATTTACCGCATTTCTCTGGGGCCAACGTCCTGACTTTC.

The V and J genes are TRBV5-6 and TRBJ2-1, with D possibly TRBD2 on 5 matching bases. This CDR3 region has 12 residues. Trimming shortened V by 5 bases and J by 6 bases, and 9 bases separated the two germline ends. Germline CDR1 is SGHDT and CDR2 is YYEEEE. The DNA for the CDR3 is TGTGCCAGCAGTCGGGATTTCAATGAGCAGTTCTTC. It yields the protein CASSRDFNEQFF.

As to this clonotype: An end of the junction does not agree with germline; a read error may underlie this. The chain employs TRBV7-2 and TRBJ2-7, with a tentative D call TRBD1 (6 bases). From germline, CDR1 is SGHTA and CDR2 FQGNSA. There are 13 residues in the CDR3. The CDR3 sequence: CASSVGQAYDQYF. CDR3 nucleotide sequence: TGTGCCAGCAGCGTGGGACAAGCCTACGATCAGTACTTC.

This clonotype was observed many times. The V and J genes are TRBV7-2 and TRBJ2-7, with 8 nucleotides matching TRBD1. The CDR3 covers 13 residues. V was clipped by 2 bases and J by 5 bases; unmatched bases: 2. Looked up from germline, CDR1 is SGHTA and CDR2 is FQGNSA. The DNA of the CDR3 is TGTGCCAGCAGCTTACAGACAGGGGACGAGCAGTACTTC. It encodes CASSLQTGDEQYF.

The chain joins TRBV10-3 to TRBJ2-1; no reliable D call. The CDR3 contains 13 residues. Per the germline V gene, CDR1 is ENHRY and CDR2 is SYGVKD. The V gene lost 8 bases and the J gene lost 0 bases, with 8 bases spanning the gap. CDR3 DNA sequence: TGTGCCATCTGGGCCAGCTCCTACAATGAGCAGTTCTTC. Its protein product is CAIWASSYNEQFF.

This clonotype was observed a few times. The V and J genes are TRBV24-1 and TRBJ2-3, with TRBD2 as a possible D gene (5 bases). V was shortened by 2 bases and J by 5 bases, with 16 bases between the two germline ends. The CDR3 runs 16 residues. CDR1 is KGHDR, CDR2 SFDVKD, per germline. The CDR3: CATSDSRTGKGDTQYF. The DNA for the CDR3 is TGTGCCACCAGTGATTCTCGGACTGGGAAAGGAGATACGCAGTATTTT.

This clonotype was found a few times. The chain employs TRBV27 and TRBJ2-7, with TRBD1 matching 7 bases. This CDR3 region has 15 residues. V shed 5 bases, J shed 2 bases, and the junction held 9 bases outside the gene matches. CDR1 and CDR2 (germline): MNHEY, SMNVEV (reference sequence). This CDR3 reads CASSPTPTGTYEQYF. The CDR3 nucleotides are TGTGCCAGCAGTCCTACCCCGACAGGGACCTACGAGCAGTACTTC.

V is TRBV18 and J is TRBJ2-1, with 11 bases that match TRBD1. The trim removed 3 bases at V and 6 bases at J, leaving 4 bases unmatched. The germline V gene has CDR1 KGHSH and CDR2 LQKENI. The CDR3 contains 15 residues. Written as DNA, the CDR3 is TGTGCCAGCTCACCCGGGACAGGGGGTTTCAATGAGCAGTTCTTC. Protein: CASSPGTGGFNEQFF.

This clonotype was recorded at least ten times. The CDR3 is CATSLRMDQPQHF. The CDR3 DNA sequence: TGTGCCACCAGCCTTAGGATGGATCAGCCCCAGCATTTT. The genes are TRBV15 and TRBJ1-5; D call uncertain. Germline CDR1 is LNHNV and CDR2 is YYDKDF (reference sequence). There are 13 residues in the CDR3. Trimming left V 5 bases short and J 5 bases short, with 10 bases between.